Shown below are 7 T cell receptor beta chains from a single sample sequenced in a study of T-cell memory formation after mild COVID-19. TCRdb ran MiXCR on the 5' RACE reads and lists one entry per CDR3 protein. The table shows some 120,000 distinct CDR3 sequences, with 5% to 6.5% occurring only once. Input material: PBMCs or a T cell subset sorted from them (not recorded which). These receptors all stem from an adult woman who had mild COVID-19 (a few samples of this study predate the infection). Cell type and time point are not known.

The CDR3 here is CASQSPGSYEQYF. The CDR3 region has the DNA TGTGCCAGTCAGTCGCCAGGTTCCTACGAGCAGTACTTC. The chain recombines TRBV19 with TRBJ2-7; D unresolved. This CDR3 region has 13 residues. From germline, CDR1 is LNHDA and CDR2 SQIVND (reference sequence). The V gene lost 8 bases and the J gene lost 1 base, with 12 bases spanning the gap.

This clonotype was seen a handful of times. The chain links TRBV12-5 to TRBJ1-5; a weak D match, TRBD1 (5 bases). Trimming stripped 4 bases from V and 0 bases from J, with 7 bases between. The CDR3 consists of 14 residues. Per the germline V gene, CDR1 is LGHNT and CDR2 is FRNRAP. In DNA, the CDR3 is TGTGCTAGTGGTTCAGGGTATAGCAATCAGCCCCAGCATTTT. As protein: CASGSGYSNQPQHF. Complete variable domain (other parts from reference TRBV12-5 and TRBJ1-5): DARVTQTPRHKVTEMGQEVTMRCQPILGHNTVFWYRQTMMQGLELLAYFRNRAPLDDSGMPKDRFSAEMPDATLATLKIQPSEPRDSAVYFCASGSGYSNQPQHFGDGTRLSIL.

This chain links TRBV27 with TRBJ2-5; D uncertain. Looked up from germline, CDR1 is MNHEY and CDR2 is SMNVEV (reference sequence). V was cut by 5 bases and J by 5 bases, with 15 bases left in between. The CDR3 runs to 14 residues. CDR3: CASSKWLSGETQYF. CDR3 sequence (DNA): TGTGCCAGCAGTAAATGGTTGAGTGGGGAGACCCAGTACTTC.

The DNA of the CDR3 is TGTGCCAGCAGTCGTTCCGGGACAGGGAATCAGCCCCAGCATTTT. It codes for CASSRSGTGNQPQHF. The chain joins TRBV27 to TRBJ1-5, with 9 bases matching TRBD1. This CDR3 region has 15 residues. Germline V gene sequence: CDR1 MNHEY, CDR2 SMNVEV (reference sequence). V lost 5 bases to trimming and J lost 4 bases; unmatched junction nucleotides: 6.

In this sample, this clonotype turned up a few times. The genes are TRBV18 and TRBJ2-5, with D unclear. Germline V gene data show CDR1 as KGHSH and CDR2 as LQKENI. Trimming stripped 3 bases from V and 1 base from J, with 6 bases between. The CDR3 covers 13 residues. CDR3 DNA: TGTGCCAGCTCACCGATTATCCAAGAGACCCAGTACTTC. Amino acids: CASSPIIQETQYF.

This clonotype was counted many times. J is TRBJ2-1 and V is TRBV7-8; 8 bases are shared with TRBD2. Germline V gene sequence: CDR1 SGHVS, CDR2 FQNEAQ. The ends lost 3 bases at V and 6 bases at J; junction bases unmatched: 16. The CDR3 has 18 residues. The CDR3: CASSLDELAVEDFNEQFF. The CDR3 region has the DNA TGTGCCAGCAGCTTGGACGAACTAGCGGTCGAAGATTTCAATGAGCAGTTCTTC. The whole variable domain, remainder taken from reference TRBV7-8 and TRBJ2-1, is GAGVSQSPRYKVAKRGQDVALRCDPISGHVSLFWYQQALGQGPEFLTYFQNEAQLDKSGLPSDRFFAERPEGSVSTLKIQRTQQEDSAVYLCASSLDELAVEDFNEQFFGPGTRLTVL.

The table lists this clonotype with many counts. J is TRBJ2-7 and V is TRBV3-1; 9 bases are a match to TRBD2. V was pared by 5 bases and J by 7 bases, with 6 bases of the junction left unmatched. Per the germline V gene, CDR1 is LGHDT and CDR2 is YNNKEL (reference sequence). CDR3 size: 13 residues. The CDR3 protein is CASSASGIEEQYF. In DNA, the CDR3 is TGTGCCAGCAGCGCTAGCGGGATCGAGGAGCAGTACTTC.